Described below is a single TCR beta chain sequence and its context. Its antigen is as yet unknown. The germline V gene encodes CDR1 ENHRY and CDR2 SYGVKD. The CDR3 has 16 residues. Trimming took 2 bases from V and 4 from J; bases not matched to a gene: 6. There were TCR beta CDR3 regions amplified from RNA transcripts. Carried out on the TCR CDR3, a first-round RT-PCR used the HTBI primer set. TCRdb re-called the multiplex PCR reads with MiXCR, one entry per CDR3 protein. Of 500,000 to 600,000 distinct CDR3 sequences listed, about half are singletons. The data originate from a study of T cells in Graves' hyperthyroidism and ophthalmopathy. Overall study findings and caveats: A 13 V-J signature model discriminated ophthalmopathy versus stable hyperthyroidism.

Sequenced material: peripheral blood or thyroid tissue (not recorded which). The sequence was obtained from an adult woman with Graves' disease, either hyperthyroidism or ophthalmopathy (not recorded which). This chain links TRBV10-3 with TRBJ1-4, with 8 bases aligning to TRBD1. The CDR3 reads CAISEEGTGSNEKLFF. The CDR3 DNA is TGTGCCATCAGTGAGGAGGGGACAGGCAGTAATGAAAAACTGTTTTTT.